This T cell receptor (beta chain) was identified in a study of T cells in Graves' hyperthyroidism and ophthalmopathy. Across the study: Peripheral blood was obtained at initial diagnosis, preceding any treatment. Regarding the study as a whole: In the analysis, a 13 V-J model separated ophthalmopathy from stable hyperthyroidism.

The sample holds many counts of this clonotype. Its specificity is not known. The junction does not match germline at one end; this may be a read error. Fresh 10 ml peripheral blood yielded PBMCs. Germline values: CDR1 DFQATT, CDR2 SNEGSKA (reference sequence). This CDR3 has 15 amino acids. TCR beta CDR3 sequences were amplified from RNA transcripts. Researchers ran a first-round RT-PCR on the TCR CDR3 using the HTBI primer set. TCRdb ran MiXCR on the multiplex PCR reads and lists one entry per CDR3 protein. The sample shows about 400,000 distinct CDR3 sequences, over 12% of them seen only once. The specimen sequenced was blood. This clonotype originated in a man aged 45-65 years with Graves' ophthalmopathy. V and J are TRBV20-1 and TRBJ2-3, with D possibly TRBD2 on 6 matching bases. The CDR3 sequence: CRQTAGSSSTDTQYF. CDR3 DNA sequence: TGTCGACAGACCGCGGGATCGTCTAGCACAGATACGCAGTATTTT.